Following are 12 T cell receptor beta chains from one sample sequenced in a study of T cells expressing NK-cell markers (dated by TCRdb to the early 2020s). Library generation was performed with 5' RACE. Reads for this sample came from an Illumina HiSeq 2000. The reads, reprocessed by TCRdb, yield one row per CDR3 protein sequence and no DNA. The sample's table lists a count of around 260,000 distinct CDR3 sequences. The ten largest clonotypes hold more than 3.5% of the sample. The sequenced sample consisted of blood T cells: a sorted CD56 or NKG2C T cell subset, CD4+ or CD8+ T cells, or bulk PBMC T cells (not recorded which). The receptors originated from a woman between 18 and 70 years old in good health.

The rearrangement links TRBV6-5 to TRBJ2-6. This CDR3 is built from 17 residues. From germline, CDR1 is MNHEY and CDR2 SVGAGI. The CDR3 here is CASSYSNAGSGANVLTF.

The gene calls are TRBV29-1 and TRBJ2-3; without DNA, the TCRdb call of TRBD1 cannot be checked. Germline CDR1 SQVTM, CDR2 ANQGSEA. The CDR3 is made up of 13 amino acids. This CDR3 is CSAGGGAGDTQYF.

CDR3 region: CASSYDRTEYF. V usage is TRBV6-5 and J usage is TRBJ2-7. Germline CDR1 MNHEY, CDR2 SVGAGI. The CDR3 contains 11 residues.

This chain uses TRBV6-5 with TRBJ2-2; no DNA is available, so the TRBD1 call from TCRdb remains unchecked. Germline CDR1 and CDR2: MNHEY and SVGAGI. The CDR3 spans 17 residues. CDR3 in amino acids: CASSYSWGAGATGELFF.

The chain is built from TRBV7-2 and TRBJ1-1; TCRdb's assignment of TRBD1 cannot be checked, as there is no DNA. Germline assignment: CDR1 SGHTA and CDR2 FQGNSA. This CDR3 spans 15 amino acids. CDR3 amino acids: CASSPRQALNTEAFF.

V is TRBV6-5 and J is TRBJ2-3; the TCRdb D gene call, TRBD2, has no DNA to confirm it. The CDR3 is made up of 16 amino acids. Germline V CDR1 and CDR2: MNHEY, SVGAGI. This chain's CDR3 is CASSFATSGSWDTQYF.

The gene calls are TRBV10-3 and TRBJ2-3; no DNA is available, so the TRBD2 call from TCRdb remains unchecked. CDR3 length equals 16 residues. CDR1 is ENHRY, CDR2 SYGVKD, per germline. The CDR3 sequence is CAISGASGGHTDTQYF.

The chain recombines TRBV6-4 with TRBJ2-6. CDR3 length equals 15 residues. Germline CDR1 reads MRHNA; CDR2 reads SNTAGT. CDR3 protein: CASSDPGSGANVLTF.

This chain joins TRBV9 and TRBJ1-1; absent DNA, TCRdb's TRBD1 call cannot be checked. This CDR3 comprises 17 residues. Germline CDR1 SGDLS, CDR2 YYNGEE. CDR3 protein: CASSVGSGQSMNTEAFF.

The chain recombines TRBV12-3 or TRBV12-4 with TRBJ2-2; TCRdb's D call, TRBD1, is unchecked because there is no DNA. The CDR3 totals 15 residues. CDR3 residues: CASSPRQGNTGELFF.

The chain is built from TRBV21-1 and TRBJ1-1; there is no DNA to check the TCRdb D call of TRBD1. TRBV21-1 is a recognized pseudogene. CDR3 length: 13 amino acids. The CDR3 loop is CARPGGRDTEAFF.

The rearrangement joins TRBV7-9 to TRBJ2-2. Germline V lookup: CDR1 SEHNR, CDR2 FQNEAQ (reference sequence). The CDR3 is made up of 13 amino acids. CDR3: CASSSKNTGELFF.